A single sample is the source of the 18 T cell receptor beta chains below, sequenced in a study of CD8+ T cells in alopecia areata. Treatment denoted: oral pan-JAK inhibitor, 5-10 mg twice daily. Following extraction, RNA underwent reverse transcription to cDNA, which served as the sequencing template. The method was immunoSEQ multiplex PCR; TCRdb's version includes in-frame clones alone and lacks a portion of them. The sample has some 170,000 clones; approximately 52% are singletons. This specimen was CD4+ T cells sorted from blood, taken between weeks 55 and 70, from a patient treated with tofacitinib. Receptors were obtained from a human donor with alopecia areata.

This chain uses TRBV7-2 with TRBJ1-2; 7 bases are a match to TRBD1. V shed 4 bases and J 6 bases; nucleotides not matched to a gene: 8. Germline V lookup: CDR1 SGHTA, CDR2 FQGNSA. This CDR3 contains 14 residues. CDR3 protein: CASSSQIGTDGYTF. CDR3 bases: TGTGCCAGCAGCTCGCAGATTGGGACAGATGGCTACACCTTC.

This clone has only one observation. The V call is TRBV5-1, the J call TRBJ1-1, with unresolved D. V was pared by 4 bases and J by 1 base, with 20 bases between. This CDR3 is 17 amino acids long. CDR1 and CDR2 (germline): SGHRS, YFSETQ. The CDR3 loop is CASSSRIGGISNTEAFF. CDR3 bases: TGCGCCAGCAGCAGCAGGATAGGTGGGATCTCGAACACTGAAGCTTTCTTT.

This clone was recorded only once. This sequence joins TRBV5-6 and TRBJ2-3; the D gene is possibly TRBD2 (5 bases). Trimming left V 0 bases short and J 9 bases short, with 8 bases between. Germline CDR1 reads SGHDT; CDR2 reads YYEEEE. This CDR3 region has 12 residues. CDR3 in DNA: TGTGCCAGCAGCTTGGTAGAGGGCACGCAGTATTTT. Protein: CASSLVEGTQYF.

This clone has just a few counts. The chain links TRBV15 to TRBJ2-7; 9 bases match TRBD1. Trimming removed 1 base from V and 11 bases from J; junction bases left unmatched: 12. Germline-derived CDR1 and CDR2 are LNHNV and YYDKDF (reference sequence). This CDR3 has 15 amino acids. CDR3 DNA sequence: TGTGCCACCAGCAGAGTACGGGACAGGGAAGGAGGGAAGTACTTC. Protein: CATSRVRDREGGKYF.

V is TRBV5-1 and J is TRBJ2-7; D assignment may be TRBD1 or TRBD2 (5 bases each). There are 15 residues in the CDR3. The germline V and J ends were trimmed by 2 bases and 1 base, with 13 bases remaining between them. Germline CDR1 reads SGHRS; CDR2 reads YFSETQ. CDR3 nucleotide sequence: TGCGCCAGCAGCTTAACCGGGACCGATTCCTACGAGCAGTACTTC. This codes for CASSLTGTDSYEQYF. Filled out from reference TRBV5-1 and TRBJ2-7, the complete variable domain reads KAGVTQTPRYLIKTRGQQVTLSCSPISGHRSVSWYQQTPGQGLQFLFEYFSETQRNKGNFPGRFSGRQFSNSRSEMNVSTLELGDSALYLCASSLTGTDSYEQYFGPGTRLTVT.

The chain joins TRBV29-1 to TRBJ2-7; perhaps TRBD2 as D (5 bases). This CDR3 contains 13 residues. Germline CDR1 reads SQVTM; CDR2 reads ANQGSEA. Trimming took 5 bases from V and 0 from J, leaving 11 bases between them. CDR3 nucleotide sequence: TGCAGCGTTTCGGCAGGACTCTCCTACGAGCAGTACTTC. It is translated as CSVSAGLSYEQYF.

The chain uses TRBV29-1 and TRBJ2-3; D is unclear. Germline V gene lookup returns CDR1 SQVTM and CDR2 ANQGSEA. The CDR3 covers 12 residues. V lost 4 bases, J lost 7 bases, and 12 bases lay in between. The CDR3, as DNA: TGCAGCGTTGGGCGGCGGTTGAATACGCAGTATTTT. Translation: CSVGRRLNTQYF.

The rearrangement joins TRBV5-4 to TRBJ1-2, with TRBD1 identical over 7 bases. The CDR3 loop spans 14 amino acids. The germline gives CDR1 SGHNT, CDR2 YYREEE (reference sequence). V gave up 0 bases and J gave up 4 bases; unmatched junction bases: 3. CDR3 sequence (DNA): TGTGCCAGCAGCTTGGCGGGACAGAGCTATGGCTACACCTTC. Translated: CASSLAGQSYGYTF.

The gene calls are TRBV30 and TRBJ1-3, with D unclear. V shed 5 bases and J shed 7 bases, with 9 bases lying between them. The CDR3 totals 11 residues. CDR1 is GTSNPN, CDR2 SVGIG, per germline (reference sequence). DNA of the CDR3: TGTGCCTGGGGTTGGAGGAACACCATATATTTT. Amino acids: CAWGWRNTIYF.

The chain links TRBV6-5 to TRBJ1-4; D is perhaps TRBD1 (6 bases). The germline V and J ends were trimmed by 6 bases and 5 bases, with 7 bases remaining between them. Germline V gives CDR1 MNHEY, CDR2 SVGAGI. The CDR3 extends over 12 amino acids. The CDR3 sequence: CASSTGNEKLFF. DNA for the CDR3: TGTGCCAGCAGCACAGGGAATGAAAAACTGTTTTTT.

This sequence joins TRBV9 and TRBJ1-2; the D is unclear. This CDR3 contains 13 residues. Trimming stripped 0 bases from V and 2 bases from J, with 5 bases between. Germline lookup yields CDR1 SGDLS and CDR2 YYNGEE. The CDR3, as DNA: TGTGCCAGCAGCGTAGAACAGAACTATGGCTACACCTTC. Amino acids: CASSVEQNYGYTF.

This clone was detected only once. The rearrangement uses TRBV14 and TRBJ1-6; unclear D gene. Trimming left V 1 base short and J 9 bases short, with 7 bases between. Germline CDR1 is SGHDN and CDR2 is FVKESK. The CDR3 runs 13 residues. CDR3 in DNA: TGTGCCAGCAGCCAAGTATCTAGTTCACCCCTCCACTTT. Translating gives CASSQVSSSPLHF. The entire variable domain, with the rest obtained from reference TRBV14 and TRBJ1-6, is as follows: EAGVTQFPSHSVIEKGQTVTLRCDPISGHDNLYWYRRVMGKEIKFLLHFVKESKQDESGMPNNRFLAERTGGTYSTLKVQPAELEDSGVYFCASSQVSSSPLHFGNGTRLTVT.

J is TRBJ2-3 and V is TRBV6-1; 8 bases line up with TRBD1. V lost 5 bases, J lost 2 bases, and 6 bases stayed unmatched. CDR1 is MNHNS and CDR2 is SASEGT in the germline V gene. The CDR3 runs to 15 residues. CDR3 region: CASSKGQGLTDTQYF. CDR3 in DNA: TGTGCCAGCAGTAAAGGACAGGGCCTCACAGATACGCAGTATTTT.

This clone has only a few counts. This rearrangement joins TRBV6-1 to TRBJ2-2, with a possible D match to TRBD2 (7 bases). Trimming cost V 5 bases and J 6 bases, with 13 bases left between them. The length of the CDR3 is 14 residues. Germline loops: CDR1 MNHNS, CDR2 SASEGT. CDR3 nucleotide sequence: TGTGCCAGCAGTCGTTCCGGGGGGCCCGGGGAGCTGTTTTTT. This encodes CASSRSGGPGELFF.

The chain joins TRBV25-1 to TRBJ2-4, with TRBD1 matching 9 bases. The CDR3 sequence is 13 residues long. V lost 4 bases to trimming and J lost 10 bases; unmatched junction nucleotides: 5. Germline loops: CDR1 MGHDK, CDR2 SYGVNS. CDR3 DNA: TGTGCCAGCAGTGCGCACGACAGGGGGATTCAGTACTTC. This translates into CASSAHDRGIQYF.

This chain connects TRBV30 to TRBJ1-2; D gene uncertain. Germline assignment: CDR1 GTSNPN and CDR2 SVGIG (reference sequence). V dropped 4 bases and J dropped 6 bases, with 12 bases sitting between them. CDR3 length: 12 amino acids. CDR3 in DNA: TGTGCCTGGACAGATATCCTGGATGGCTACACCTTC. Protein product: CAWTDILDGYTF.

V is TRBV29-1 and J is TRBJ2-5; D is ambiguous. The germline CDR1 and CDR2 sequences are SQVTM and ANQGSEA. The CDR3 sequence is 12 residues long. Deletions cut 3 bases from V and 5 bases from J, with 10 bases between. CDR3 coding DNA: TGCAGCGTTGATTCACTGCTGGAGACCCAGTACTTC. It specifies CSVDSLLETQYF.

The chain uses TRBV7-6 and TRBJ2-7, with 11 bases fitting TRBD1. V gave up 0 bases and J gave up 6 bases; unmatched junction bases: 7. In germline, CDR1 is SGHVS, CDR2 FNYEAQ. This CDR3 spans 16 amino acids. The CDR3, as DNA: TGTGCCAGCAGCTTAGCAGGTGGACAGGGGGCAACCGAGCAGTACTTC. Translation: CASSLAGGQGATEQYF. The full variable domain, with the rest looked up from reference TRBV7-6 and TRBJ2-7, is GAGVSQSPRYKVTKRGQDVALRCDPISGHVSLYWYRQALGQGPEFLTYFNYEAQQDKSGLPNDRFSAERPEGSISTLTIQRTEQRDSAMYRCASSLAGGQGATEQYFGPGTRLTVT.